One TCR beta chain is described in this entry. Its antigen is as yet unknown. The identical CDR3 is also encoded by other nucleotide sequences in the sample. The PCR used 60 Vbeta and 13 Jbeta primers. Per the authors' pipeline: An analysis performed later counted 72 million or so unique TCR beta chains (approximately 10 million of them shared). Libraries were prepared by immunoSEQ multiplex PCR; TCRdb keeps only in-frame clonotypes and omits some of them. V and J calls and clone size come straight from that table; D and trimming were deduced from the DNA. Of 95,000 to 100,000 clones listed, roughly 70% are singletons. The germline gives CDR1 SGHRS, CDR2 YFSETQ. The CDR3 runs to 15 residues. The ends lost 0 bases at V and 6 bases at J; junction bases unmatched: 2. This record belongs to a study of cytomegalovirus exposure and HLA in healthy donors. Study-wide results and caveats: Apart from CMV serostatus, no immune exposure information was available.

Specimen: PBMCs. This TCR was recovered from a man in his fifties in good health and CMV-seronegative. The chain uses TRBV5-1 and TRBJ2-3, with 12 bases fitting TRBD2. The CDR3 sequence is CASSLGLAGADTQYF. DNA for the CDR3: TGCGCCAGCAGCTTGGGACTAGCGGGGGCTGATACGCAGTATTTT.